The clone carrying this T cell receptor (beta chain) appeared a single time. Its antigen remains unidentified. The data belong to a study of PD-1 blockade in mismatch repair-deficient tumors. Study details: Patients had about 13 mismatch repair-deficient cancer types and were previously treated and progressing. General study findings and limits: Rapid post-treatment expansion, then contraction, generally preceding radiologic response, marked tumor-resident clones.

PCR or immunohistochemistry showed mismatch repair deficiency in every enrolled patient. V lost 0 bases and J lost 5, with 10 bases in between. CDR1 and CDR2 from the germline V gene are MGHRA and YSYEKL. This CDR3 has 14 residues. Sequencing used immunoSEQ multiplex PCR; TCRdb keeps in-frame clones, though not all of them. The table records about 120,000 clones, 88% of them present only once. The chain employs TRBV4-1 and TRBJ2-5; possible D gene TRBD2, 5 bases. Sequences were derived from peripheral blood, sampled approximately 73 weeks after starting pembrolizumab. The clonotype was recovered from an adult with mismatch repair-deficient cancer. CDR3 sequence (DNA): TGCGCCAGCAGCCAAGACAGCGGCAGGGAGACCCAGTACTTC. Translation: CASSQDSGRETQYF.